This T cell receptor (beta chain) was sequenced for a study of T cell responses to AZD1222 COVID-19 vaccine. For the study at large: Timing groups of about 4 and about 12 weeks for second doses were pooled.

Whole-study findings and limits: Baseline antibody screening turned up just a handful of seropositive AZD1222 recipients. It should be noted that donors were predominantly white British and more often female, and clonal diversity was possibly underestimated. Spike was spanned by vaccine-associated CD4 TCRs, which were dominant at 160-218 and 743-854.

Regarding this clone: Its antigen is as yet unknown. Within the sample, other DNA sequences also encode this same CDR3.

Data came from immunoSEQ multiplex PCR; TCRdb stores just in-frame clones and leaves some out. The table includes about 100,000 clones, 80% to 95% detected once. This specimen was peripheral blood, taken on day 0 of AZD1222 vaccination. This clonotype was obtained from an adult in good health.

The CDR3 nucleotides read TGTGCCAGCAGCTTAGGCGCGAATCAGCCCCAGCATTTT. Its translation is CASSLGANQPQHF. This rearrangement joins TRBV11-2 to TRBJ1-5; D uncertain. The CDR3 is 13 residues long. The germline V and J ends were trimmed by 1 base and 4 bases, with 5 bases remaining between them. The germline V gene has CDR1 SGHAT and CDR2 FQNNGV.